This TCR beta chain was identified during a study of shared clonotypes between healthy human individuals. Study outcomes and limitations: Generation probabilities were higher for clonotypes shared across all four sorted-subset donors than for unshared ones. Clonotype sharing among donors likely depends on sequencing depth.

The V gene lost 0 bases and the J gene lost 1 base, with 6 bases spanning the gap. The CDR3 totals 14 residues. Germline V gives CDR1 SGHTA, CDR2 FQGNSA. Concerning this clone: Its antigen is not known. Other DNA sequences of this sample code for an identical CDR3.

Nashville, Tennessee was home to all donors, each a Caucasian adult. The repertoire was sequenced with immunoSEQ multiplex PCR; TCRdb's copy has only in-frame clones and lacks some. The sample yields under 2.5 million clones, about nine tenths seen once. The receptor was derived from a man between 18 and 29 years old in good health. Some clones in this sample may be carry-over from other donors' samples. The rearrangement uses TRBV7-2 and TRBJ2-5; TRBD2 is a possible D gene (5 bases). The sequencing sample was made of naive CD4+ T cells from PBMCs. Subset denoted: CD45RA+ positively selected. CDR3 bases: TGTGCCAGCAGCTTAGCGGGAGCCCAAGAGACCCAGTACTTC. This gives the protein CASSLAGAQETQYF.